This T cell receptor (beta chain) emerged from a study of chemoradiotherapy in HPV16-positive cancers. Study-wide background: A couple of HPV16-positive patients' cells yielded candidate HPV-specific clones and common motifs.

Turning to this clone: Its specificity is not known.

Broader study findings: Candidate HPV-specific clones and E7-related TCR motifs grew in tumor during treatment.

The data were produced by immunoSEQ multiplex PCR, yet TCRdb's version contains in-frame clones alone and is incomplete. This sample has 8,000 or so clones, with about two thirds found just once. The receptor comes from a human donor with HPV-associated anogenital cancer. Sampling was carried out from a patient who underwent chemoradiotherapy.

In DNA form, the CDR3 reads TGTGCCAGCAGTCTAAAACCTTATCGGACAGTTGAGGAGACCCAGTACTTC. Protein sequence: CASSLKPYRTVEETQYF. The chain joins TRBV27 to TRBJ2-5; maybe TRBD1 (6 bases). The CDR3 is 17 residues long. Germline lookup yields CDR1 MNHEY and CDR2 SMNVEV (reference sequence). V lost 5 bases and J lost 5, with 24 bases in between.